Presented here are 23 T cell receptor beta chains from one specimen sequenced in a study of T cells in Graves' hyperthyroidism and ophthalmopathy. Amplification of TCR beta CDR3 regions was performed using RNA transcripts as template. The HTBI primer set served for first-round RT-PCR of the TCR CDR3. TCRdb re-analysed the multiplex PCR reads in MiXCR, keeping a single row per CDR3 protein. Of around 190,000 distinct CDR3 sequences detected, approximately 17% appear once; the ten largest clones hold 25% to 30%. Sequences were obtained from blood. The receptors derive from a woman aged 45 to 65 with Graves' hyperthyroidism.

This clonotype showed up many times. The rearrangement links TRBV9 to TRBJ2-3; TRBD2 might be the D (6 bases). V lost 0 bases and J lost 6, with 17 bases in between. The CDR3 sequence is 16 residues long. CDR1 is SGDLS and CDR2 is YYNGEE in the germline V gene. CDR3 sequence reads: CASSVGITSLTDTQYF. The CDR3 coding sequence is TGTGCCAGCAGCGTAGGGATTACTAGCCTCACGGATACGCAGTATTTT.

The chain links TRBV28 to TRBJ2-1; 8 positions agree with TRBD2. The V and J ends lost 5 bases and 2 bases, in that order; junction bases with no gene match: 11. The CDR3 is 17 amino acids. Germline V gene sequence: CDR1 MDHEN, CDR2 SYDVKM. DNA for the CDR3: TGTGCCAGCAGTACCAGCGGGAGTGGGAGAACCTACAATGAGCAGTTCTTC. It codes for CASSTSGSGRTYNEQFF. Supplemented by reference TRBV28 and TRBJ2-1, the full variable domain reads DVKVTQSSRYLVKRTGEKVFLECVQDMDHENMFWYRQDPGLGLRLIYFSYDVKMKEKGDIPEGYSVSREKKERFSLILESASTNQTSMYLCASSTSGSGRTYNEQFFGPGTRLTVL.

This clonotype was seen only a few times. The chain links TRBV6-5 to TRBJ2-7; D unresolved. The CDR3 totals 12 residues. The V and J ends lost 2 bases and 6 bases respectively, with 8 bases between them. CDR1 MNHEY and CDR2 SVGAGI come from the germline V gene. The CDR3 sequence: CASSYGGSEQYF. The CDR3 DNA is TGTGCCAGCAGTTACGGCGGCTCCGAGCAGTACTTC.

The chain carries TRBV27 and TRBJ2-7, with D possibly TRBD1 on 6 matching bases. This CDR3 region has 13 residues. Trimming pared 7 bases from V and 3 bases from J, leaving 13 bases between. Germline V gene sequence: CDR1 MNHEY, CDR2 SMNVEV (reference sequence). CDR3 amino acids: CASTTGDNYEQYF. CDR3 bases: TGTGCCAGCACAACTGGGGACAACTACGAGCAGTACTTC.

The gene calls are TRBV28 and TRBJ2-1, with 10 bases fitting TRBD2. The ends lost 3 bases at V and 6 bases at J; junction bases unmatched: 11. The CDR3 has 17 amino acids. Germline CDR1 and CDR2: MDHEN and SYDVKM. Here the CDR3 DNA reads TGTGCCAGCAGTTTGTCTAGCGGGAGTGAGGGCCGCAATGAGCAGTTCTTC. It is translated as CASSLSSGSEGRNEQFF.

This clonotype has at least ten counts. V gene TRBV5-4 combines with J gene TRBJ1-1; D may be TRBD1 (5 bases). The CDR3 covers 14 residues. Germline V lookup: CDR1 SGHNT, CDR2 YYREEE (reference sequence). V was cut by 0 bases and J by 7 bases, with 13 bases left in between. The CDR3 protein is CASSLDRGYIEAFF. Here the CDR3 DNA reads TGTGCCAGCAGCTTGGATCGGGGGTATATTGAAGCTTTCTTT.

In this sample, this clonotype turned up many times. The chain uses TRBV27 and TRBJ2-1; D possibly corresponds to TRBD2 (7 bases). The V end was cut by 5 bases, the J end by 7 bases, with 18 bases between. CDR3 length: 15 residues. Germline CDR1 reads MNHEY; CDR2 reads SMNVEV (reference sequence). The CDR3 nucleotides read TGTGCCAGCAGTAATCGCCGGGGGGCGTGGAATGAGCAGTTCTTC. This gives the protein CASSNRRGAWNEQFF.

This clonotype was detected many times. The chain links TRBV13 to TRBJ2-5; TRBD2 is a possible D gene (7 bases). CDR1 and CDR2 from the germline V gene are PRHDT and FYEKMQ (reference sequence). With 5 bases removed from V and 5 bases from J, the gap between germline ends came to 18 bases. This CDR3 has 15 amino acids. The CDR3 DNA is TGTGCCAGCAGCCGAAAGGGGGGGTCCAGTGAGACCCAGTACTTC. Amino acids: CASSRKGGSSETQYF.

This clonotype was detected ten times or more. This sequence joins TRBV2 and TRBJ1-2; no clear D. The CDR3 runs 15 residues. Germline V gene sequence: CDR1 SNHLY, CDR2 FYNNEI. With 5 bases removed from V and 0 bases from J, the gap between germline ends came to 13 bases. CDR3 nucleotides: TGTGCCAGCAGTTCTCAAGTACCCTCTAACTATGGCTACACCTTC. Translated: CASSSQVPSNYGYTF.

This clonotype has at least ten counts. The rearrangement joins TRBV20-1 to TRBJ2-5; 12 nucleotides agree with TRBD2. CDR3 length equals 14 residues. CDR1 and CDR2 from the germline V gene are DFQATT and SNEGSKA (reference sequence). V lost 6 bases, J lost 3 bases, and 5 bases stayed unmatched. The CDR3 is CSAPWTSGEETQYF. In DNA form, the CDR3 reads TGCAGTGCCCCCTGGACTAGCGGGGAAGAGACCCAGTACTTC.

In this sample, this clonotype turned up once. This sequence joins TRBV7-3 and TRBJ2-3; 8 bases are a match to TRBD2. The CDR3 sequence is 14 residues long. With 4 bases clipped from V and 8 bases from J, the junction kept 8 bases outside the gene matches. Per the germline V gene, CDR1 is SGHTA and CDR2 is FQGTGA. The CDR3 is CASSSGSAGGTQYF. The CDR3 DNA follows: TGTGCCAGCAGCTCGGGGTCTGCGGGAGGTACGCAGTATTTT.

The chain is built from TRBV2 and TRBJ1-1; 9 nucleotides line up with TRBD1. Germline V gene lookup returns CDR1 SNHLY and CDR2 FYNNEI. V gave up 9 bases and J gave up 6 bases; unmatched junction bases: 14. This CDR3 region has 15 residues. This CDR3 reads CARHSGTGYKAEAFF. CDR3 DNA sequence: TGTGCCAGACATTCCGGGACAGGGTATAAAGCTGAAGCTTTCTTT.

This clonotype occurred many times. The chain is built from TRBV27 and TRBJ1-1; the D is unclear. Per germline, CDR1 MNHEY and CDR2 SMNVEV (reference sequence). CDR3 length: 15 residues. The V end was cut by 0 bases, the J end by 7 bases, with 15 bases between. CDR3 residues: CASSLSNEGRSEAFF. The CDR3 DNA reads TGTGCCAGCAGTTTATCGAATGAAGGTAGGAGTGAAGCTTTCTTT.

This clonotype was recorded many times. The rearrangement joins TRBV19 to TRBJ2-2, with D perhaps matching TRBD1 (6 bases). The CDR3 length is 16 residues. The V end lost 3 bases, the J end lost 4 bases, and 15 bases lay between the germline ends. Germline loops: CDR1 LNHDA, CDR2 SQIVND (reference sequence). The CDR3 DNA sequence: TGTGCCAGTAGTATCTTAGCAGGGGTCCCCACCGGGGAGCTGTTTTTT. Translated: CASSILAGVPTGELFF.

This clonotype appeared many times. The J gene is TRBJ1-1, the V gene TRBV4-3; D gene unclear. Per the germline V gene, CDR1 is LGHNA and CDR2 is YSLEER. The ends were cut back, 0 bases at V and 5 bases at J, with 13 bases in the middle. This CDR3 has 15 residues. The CDR3 nucleotides read TGCGCCAGCAGCCAAGATTCGAGAGGGAGGACTGAAGCTTTCTTT. Protein: CASSQDSRGRTEAFF.

This clonotype was picked up many times. The chain couples TRBV20-1 to TRBJ1-1; unclear D gene. The CDR3 runs to 13 residues. Trimming took off 0 bases at V and 1 base at J, with 6 bases between the two ends. Germline CDR1 is DFQATT and CDR2 is SNEGSKA (reference sequence). As DNA, the CDR3 is TGCAGTGCTAGAGATGAGGAGAACACTGAAGCTTTCTTT. It encodes CSARDEENTEAFF.

Relative to its sample, this clonotype is medium-sized. This chain joins TRBV12-3 or TRBV12-4 and TRBJ1-5; D may be TRBD1 (6 bases). This CDR3 is 15 amino acids long. V lost 6 bases and J lost 3, with 15 bases in between. This CDR3 is CASSPGRGINQPQHF. The CDR3 DNA reads TGTGCCAGCAGCCCGGGCAGGGGAATCAATCAGCCCCAGCATTTT.

This clonotype was counted a single time. The chain recombines TRBV7-3 with TRBJ2-2; 9 bases fit TRBD1. The CDR3 has 15 residues. V was clipped by 5 bases and J by 8 bases; unmatched bases: 9. Germline V gives CDR1 SGHTA, CDR2 FQGTGA. The CDR3, as DNA: TGTGCCAGCAGCCGGACAGGGGAGAGGTTAGGGGAGCTGTTTTTT. Protein: CASSRTGERLGELFF.

This clonotype was detected many times. The chain recombines TRBV27 with TRBJ2-1; no reliable D call. Trimming shortened V by 0 bases and J by 2 bases, and 8 bases separated the two germline ends. The CDR3 length is 15 residues. CDR1 MNHEY and CDR2 SMNVEV come from the germline V gene (reference sequence). CDR3 region: CASSLSRMAYNEQFF. CDR3 DNA sequence: TGTGCCAGCAGTTTATCGAGGATGGCCTACAATGAGCAGTTCTTC.

This clonotype was recorded a few times. The V gene is TRBV19, the J gene TRBJ1-5; D is unclear. This CDR3 is 12 amino acids long. CDR1 and CDR2 from the germline V gene are LNHDA and SQIVND (reference sequence). The germline V and J ends were trimmed by 2 bases and 6 bases, with 5 bases remaining between them. The CDR3 reads CASSITVQPQHF. In nucleotides, the CDR3 is TGTGCCAGTAGTATAACAGTTCAGCCCCAGCATTTT.

This clonotype was counted many times. The rearrangement links TRBV19 to TRBJ1-5; D is perhaps TRBD1 (5 bases). CDR1 is LNHDA and CDR2 is SQIVND in the germline V gene (reference sequence). The CDR3 has 16 residues. Trimming cost V 7 bases and J 2 bases, with 18 bases left between them. Here the CDR3 reads CASTKSGGWGNQPQHF. CDR3 bases: TGTGCCAGTACGAAATCGGGGGGATGGGGCAATCAGCCCCAGCATTTT.

This clonotype was observed many times. This rearrangement joins TRBV7-2 to TRBJ2-7; D unclear. The CDR3 has 13 amino acids. Trimming pared 3 bases from V and 3 bases from J, leaving 9 bases between. Germline CDR1 reads SGHTA; CDR2 reads FQGNSA. For the CDR3, the DNA is TGTGCCAGCAGCTTTAGGGTTGACTACGAGCAGTACTTC. It translates to CASSFRVDYEQYF. Drawing the rest from reference TRBV7-2 and TRBJ2-7, the complete variable domain is GAGVSQSPSNKVTEKGKDVELRCDPISGHTALYWYRQSLGQGLEFLIYFQGNSAPDKSGLPSDRFSAERTGGSVSTLTIQRTQQEDSAVYLCASSFRVDYEQYFGPGTRLTVT.

This clonotype was seen more than once but under ten times. The CDR3 loop is CASSLISPSSGANVLTF. The CDR3 DNA is TGTGCCAGCAGCTTGATCTCACCAAGCTCTGGGGCCAACGTCCTGACTTTC. The chain employs TRBV5-6 and TRBJ2-6; D is ambiguous. Germline-derived CDR1 and CDR2 are SGHDT and YYEEEE. Trimming stripped 1 base from V and 0 bases from J, with 11 bases between. The length of the CDR3 is 17 residues.